This T cell receptor beta chain was sequenced during a study of T-cell reconstitution after alpha-beta-depleted transplantation in children. Unique molecular identifiers were incorporated into the prepared TCRbeta library. MiXCR was run by TCRdb on the PCR reads, yielding one entry per CDR3 protein. This table holds approximately 240,000 distinct CDR3 sequences, 8% to 10% found once. This clonotype has more than one count but fewer than ten. The germline V gene encodes CDR1 SGHRS and CDR2 YFSETQ. This CDR3 spans 14 amino acids. V lost 3 bases to trimming and J lost 1 base, with 8 bases between them. The starting material was PBMCs from the stem cell graft donor, obtained from the stem cell graft. The TCR comes from a human donor who donated a stem cell graft to a child with acute lymphoblastic leukemia. The chain couples TRBV5-1 to TRBJ2-1; TRBD1 is a possible D gene (6 bases). This CDR3 is CASSSGQSYNEQFF. DNA of the CDR3: TGCGCCAGCAGCTCGGGACAATCCTACAATGAGCAGTTCTTC.